The clone carrying this TCR beta chain has more than one count but fewer than ten. Its antigen is as yet unknown. The CDR3 totals 16 residues. CDR1 is SNHLY and CDR2 is FYNNEI in the germline V gene. With 4 bases removed from V and 6 bases from J, the gap between germline ends came to 19 bases. The authors built TCR beta libraries using iRepertoire HTBI primers and Arm-PCR of CDR3 regions. TCRdb processed the multiplex PCR reads anew with MiXCR; each CDR3 protein has one entry. In the table there are fewer than 600,000 distinct CDR3 sequences, 20% to 25% of which are singletons. This entry is derived from a study of regulatory T cells in long-lasting Graves disease. Study at large: The criterion for persistent Graves' disease was over 5 years of antithyroid drugs with positive TSH receptor antibodies. Findings and caveats of the study: Persistent Graves' patients possessed reduced TCR diversity relative to recently diagnosed ones.

The sample's time point: persistent/refractory GD, antithyroid drugs over 5 years with positive TRAb. After RNA was extracted from PBMCs, the TCR library was made from it. Patients were enrolled at an endocrinology department in Xi'an, China. The sequencing here drew on peripheral blood mononuclear cells (PBMCs), taken when the disease was refractory, from a patient treated with antithyroid drugs. The chain carries TRBV2 and TRBJ1-5; the D gene is possibly TRBD1 (6 bases). The sequence came from a female donor with Graves disease. CDR3 in amino acids: CASSGKQGLGGQPQHF. In nucleotides, the CDR3 is TGTGCCAGCAGTGGAAAACAGGGCCTCGGTGGTCAGCCCCAGCATTTT.